This paragraph covers one T cell receptor beta chain sequence. This entry is derived from a study of cytomegalovirus exposure and HLA in healthy donors. In the PCR, 60 Vbeta and 13 Jbeta primers were used. TCRdb keeps only in-frame clones here, not all; method: immunoSEQ multiplex PCR. The sample has some 210,000 clones, roughly 73% seen once. CDR1 and CDR2 (germline): SGHNT, YYREEE (reference sequence). This CDR3 has 17 residues. Trimming cost V 4 bases and J 1 base, with 20 bases left between them. The sequenced sample consisted of PBMCs. The rearrangement links TRBV5-4 to TRBJ1-1; a possible D gene is TRBD1 (5 bases). The receptor's source is a woman aged 30 to 39 in good health and CMV-seropositive. The DNA for the CDR3 is TGTGCCAGCAGCATGGAAAGTTCGGAGGGGTCGAACACTGAAGCTTTCTTT. Translation gives CASSMESSEGSNTEAFF.